This T cell receptor beta chain was captured by sequencing in a study of CD8+ T cells in alopecia areata. The overall study: Patients in the treated group were given tofacitinib by mouth, 5 to 10 mg twice a day. The investigators scored severity in treated patients by the percentage of affected scalp area.

Treatment specified: oral pan-JAK inhibitor, 5-10 mg twice daily. Concerning this clone itself: Antigen unknown.

Study-level findings and limits: Given one nonresponder, whether baseline CD8+ expansion relates to response remains uncertain. Scalp sequencing also captures normal skin's resident alphabeta T cells.

It was cDNA, reverse transcribed from extracted RNA, that served as the sequencing template. Sequencing used immunoSEQ multiplex PCR; TCRdb keeps in-frame clones, though not all of them. The top ten clones hold roughly 25% of a sample with fewer than 150,000 clones, roughly 82% of them seen once. The sample in question was CD8+ T cells sorted from blood, obtained at week 4, from a patient treated with tofacitinib. This clonotype was sampled from a human donor with alopecia areata.

The CDR3: CASSPGLAGGPRYF. CDR3 in DNA: TGTGCCAGCAGTCCCGGACTAGCGGGGGGGCCACGGTACTTC. This chain joins TRBV13 and TRBJ2-5; the match to TRBD2 covers 15 bases. Germline CDR1 reads PRHDT; CDR2 reads FYEKMQ (reference sequence). V was pared by 6 bases and J by 13 bases, with 9 bases of the junction left unmatched. The CDR3 has 14 amino acids.